This entry lists 5 T cell receptor beta chains sequenced from one sample in a study of T cell changes during pregnancy in multiple sclerosis. Libraries were prepared by immunoSEQ multiplex PCR; TCRdb keeps only in-frame clonotypes and omits some of them. This repertoire shows approximately 90,000 clones, 85% to 95% found once; its top ten account for 2% to 2.5%. The sequencing used peripheral blood, collected after pregnancy. Every receptor here comes from a female donor with multiple sclerosis, enrolled in a pregnancy study.

The chain uses TRBV7-2 and TRBJ2-3; 12 bases align to TRBD2. V trimming: 1 base; J trimming: 5 bases; junction bases outside the gene matches: 13. Germline-derived CDR1 and CDR2 are SGHTA and FQGNSA. There are 19 residues in the CDR3. CDR3 coding DNA: TGTGCCAGCAGCTTAGGCCAACTAGCGGGGGGCCCCGGAGGAGATACGCAGTATTTT. Translated: CASSLGQLAGGPGGDTQYF.

This clone came up once. V gene TRBV15 combines with J gene TRBJ1-5; 9 positions match TRBD1. V shed 5 bases, J shed 4 bases, and the junction held 3 bases outside the gene matches. The V gene's germline CDR1 is LNHNV and CDR2 YYDKDF (reference sequence). The CDR3 contains 14 residues. In DNA form, the CDR3 reads TGTGCCACCAGCCTGGACAGGGGAAATCAGCCCCAGCATTTT. It translates to CATSLDRGNQPQHF.

V is TRBV18 and J is TRBJ1-3; D gene unclear. The CDR3 sequence is 14 residues long. Trimming left V 6 bases short and J 3 bases short, with 12 bases between. Germline lookup yields CDR1 KGHSH and CDR2 LQKENI. The CDR3 nucleotides are TGTGCCAGCTCGCCGGACTTAGGTGGAAACACCATATATTTT. This translates into CASSPDLGGNTIYF.

This clone was seen a single time. The V call is TRBV2, the J call TRBJ1-5; TRBD1 is a possible D gene (5 bases). The CDR3 sequence is 17 residues long. From germline, CDR1 is SNHLY and CDR2 FYNNEI. V was shortened by 3 bases and J by 0 bases, with 15 bases between the two germline ends. CDR3 nucleotide sequence: TGTGCCAGCAGTGACTCACGAGACAGTTATAGCAATCAGCCCCAGCATTTT. This translates into CASSDSRDSYSNQPQHF. Filled out from reference TRBV2 and TRBJ1-5, the complete variable domain reads EPEVTQTPSHQVTQMGQEVILRCVPISNHLYFYWYRQILGQKVEFLVSFYNNEISEKSEIFDDQFSVERPDGSNFTLKIRSTKLEDSAMYFCASSDSRDSYSNQPQHFGDGTRLSIL.

The chain employs TRBV6-1 and TRBJ1-2, with 7 bases matching TRBD1. Germline CDR1 MNHNS, CDR2 SASEGT. After removal of 4 bases from V and 0 bases from J, the junction contained 8 bases not matched to a gene. This CDR3 has 16 amino acids. In nucleotides, the CDR3 is TGTGCCAGCAGTGCCGACAGGGACTTAGCTAACTATGGCTACACCTTC. Its translation is CASSADRDLANYGYTF.